This passage covers 24 T cell receptor beta chains from one sample sequenced in a study of identical twins. TCRdb analysed the 5' RACE reads with MiXCR anew, one entry per CDR3 protein. The data hold 300,000 to 350,000 distinct CDR3 sequences, with roughly 12% observed a single time. These data were also filed under a second study, of yellow fever vaccine responses in identical twins.

The sample taken for sequencing was CD8+ T cells sorted from blood. These receptors were obtained from a woman aged 18 to 35 in good health.

This clonotype was found many times. The chain carries TRBV28 and TRBJ2-7; 8 bases align to TRBD1. CDR1 is MDHEN, CDR2 SYDVKM, per germline. Germline trimming cut 3 bases from V and 4 bases from J; bases unmatched to any gene: 2. This CDR3 is 13 amino acids long. Here the CDR3 reads CASSFQGAYEQYF. Written as DNA, the CDR3 is TGTGCCAGCAGTTTCCAGGGGGCGTACGAGCAGTACTTC. The entire variable domain, with the rest obtained from reference TRBV28 and TRBJ2-7, is as follows: DVKVTQSSRYLVKRTGEKVFLECVQDMDHENMFWYRQDPGLGLRLIYFSYDVKMKEKGDIPEGYSVSREKKERFSLILESASTNQTSMYLCASSFQGAYEQYFGPGTRLTVT.

This clonotype was picked up a small number of times. This chain links TRBV12-5 with TRBJ2-3; 13 nucleotides agree with TRBD2. V was clipped by 0 bases and J by 0 bases; unmatched bases: 9. CDR3 size: 20 residues. Germline-derived CDR1 and CDR2 are LGHNT and FRNRAP. The CDR3 loop is CASGLVTSGRATISTDTQYF. The CDR3 DNA sequence: TGTGCTAGTGGTTTGGTAACTAGCGGGAGGGCCACGATCAGCACAGATACGCAGTATTTT.

This clonotype has more than one count but fewer than ten. The rearrangement uses TRBV28 and TRBJ1-2; the D gene is possibly TRBD1 (5 bases). This CDR3 contains 14 residues. Per the germline V gene, CDR1 is MDHEN and CDR2 is SYDVKM. V was pared by 6 bases and J by 4 bases, with 15 bases between. The CDR3 sequence: CASRGALLTYGYTF. CDR3 sequence (DNA): TGTGCCAGCAGAGGGGCCCTATTGACCTATGGCTACACCTTC.

This clonotype has just a few counts. The chain uses TRBV28 and TRBJ2-7; a possible D gene is TRBD1 (6 bases). The length of the CDR3 is 16 residues. The germline V and J ends were trimmed by 4 bases and 1 base, with 17 bases remaining between them. CDR1 and CDR2 (germline): MDHEN, SYDVKM. CDR3 region: CASSSPGHTRSYEQYV. DNA for the CDR3: TGTGCCAGCAGTTCCCCGGGACACACACGATCCTACGAGCAGTACGTC.

The gene calls are TRBV6-5 and TRBJ2-1; D is possibly TRBD2 (6 bases). Trimming took off 0 bases at V and 3 bases at J, with 12 bases between the two ends. The CDR3 is 16 amino acids. Per germline, CDR1 MNHEY and CDR2 SVGAGI. The CDR3 DNA sequence: TGTGCCAGCAGTTACTCTAGCGGCGGAGGCTACAATGAGCAGTTCTTC. Its protein is CASSYSSGGGYNEQFF.

This clonotype has more than one count but fewer than ten. The genes are TRBV2 and TRBJ2-7, with 7 positions matching TRBD1. Looked up from germline, CDR1 is SNHLY and CDR2 is FYNNEI. V lost 7 bases to trimming and J lost 3 bases; unmatched junction nucleotides: 6. This CDR3 region has 13 residues. The CDR3 DNA reads TGTGCCAGCAAAAGGGACAGCAGCTACGAGCAGTACGTC. Its translation is CASKRDSSYEQYV.

This clonotype appeared a few times. V usage is TRBV7-3 and J usage is TRBJ2-5; D not resolved. CDR1 is SGHTA, CDR2 FQGTGA, per germline. V dropped 3 bases and J dropped 4 bases, with 15 bases sitting between them. This CDR3 is built from 15 residues. CDR3: CASSFIGGKGETQYF. CDR3 DNA sequence: TGTGCCAGCAGCTTTATCGGTGGGAAGGGAGAGACCCAGTACTTC.

This chain uses TRBV4-2 with TRBJ2-1, with 8 bases lining up with TRBD1. The V gene's germline CDR1 is LGHNA and CDR2 YNFKEQ. CDR3 length equals 14 residues. J gave up 9 bases and V 1 base, and 5 bases lay outside the gene matches. CDR3 bases: TGTGCCAGCAGCCAAGGACAGGGGATTTTTGAGCAGTTCTTC. It yields the protein CASSQGQGIFEQFF.

This chain connects TRBV24-1 to TRBJ2-7; 8 bases line up with TRBD1. The germline V gene encodes CDR1 KGHDR and CDR2 SFDVKD. The CDR3 runs to 16 residues. After removal of 3 bases from V and 5 bases from J, the junction contained 11 bases not matched to a gene. CDR3 nucleotides: TGTGCCACCAGTGATGAGAGAACGACAGGGGCCCACGAGCAGTACTTC. Encoded protein: CATSDERTTGAHEQYF.

The V call is TRBV27, the J call TRBJ2-3; weak D call: TRBD1 (5 bases). Germline CDR1 reads MNHEY; CDR2 reads SMNVEV (reference sequence). The CDR3 runs 13 residues. Trimming cost V 7 bases and J 1 base, with 9 bases left between them. CDR3 in DNA: TGTGCCAGCAAGGGGCAGGGCACAGATACGCAGTATTTT. Translation: CASKGQGTDTQYF.

In its sample, this clonotype was seen a few times. This rearrangement joins TRBV5-5 to TRBJ1-1; maybe TRBD1 (6 bases). The CDR3 sequence is 15 residues long. Trimming removed 0 bases at V and 1 base at J, with 10 bases between. CDR1 is SGHKS, CDR2 YYEKEE, per germline (reference sequence). CDR3 bases: TGTGCCAGCAGCTTGGTATGGGGGGCGAACACTGAAGCTTTCTTT. Protein: CASSLVWGANTEAFF.

The table lists this clonotype with a few counts. V usage is TRBV4-2 and J usage is TRBJ1-2; 9 bases fit TRBD1. V lost 4 bases to trimming and J lost 5 bases; unmatched junction nucleotides: 11. The CDR3 covers 16 residues. Germline V gene lookup returns CDR1 LGHNA and CDR2 YNFKEQ. The CDR3 is CASSPWDREGGYGYTF. The CDR3 DNA sequence: TGTGCCAGCAGCCCTTGGGACAGGGAGGGGGGATATGGCTACACCTTC.

The gene calls are TRBV29-1 and TRBJ1-2; no reliable D call. The CDR3 is 13 residues long. Germline V CDR1 and CDR2: SQVTM, ANQGSEA. The V gene lost 4 bases and the J gene lost 0 bases, with 9 bases spanning the gap. The CDR3: CSVVTASNYGYTF. CDR3 sequence (DNA): TGCAGCGTTGTCACAGCCTCTAACTATGGCTACACCTTC. Using reference TRBV29-1 and TRBJ1-2 for the parts outside the CDR3, the full variable domain is SAVISQKPSRDICQRGTSLTIQCQVDSQVTMMFWYRQQPGQSLTLIATANQGSEATYESGFVIDKFPISRPNLTFSTLTVSNMSPEDSSIYLCSVVTASNYGYTFGSGTRLTVV.

The genes are TRBV12-3 or TRBV12-4 and TRBJ2-3, with D uncertain. The CDR3 totals 17 residues. The V and J ends lost 8 bases and 1 base respectively, with 22 bases between them. The CDR3 reads CASPPKDRTFGTDTQYF. The CDR3, as DNA: TGTGCCAGCCCGCCAAAAGATAGAACCTTCGGCACAGATACGCAGTATTTT.

This clonotype was seen many times. The J gene is TRBJ2-7, the V gene TRBV20-1; 11 bases match TRBD2. This CDR3 spans 14 amino acids. J gave up 3 bases and V 1 base, and 2 bases lay outside the gene matches. CDR1 and CDR2 (germline): DFQATT, SNEGSKA (reference sequence). The CDR3 here is CSARGTSGLYEQYF. CDR3 nucleotides: TGCAGTGCTAGAGGGACTAGCGGGCTCTACGAGCAGTACTTC.

The chain employs TRBV3-1 and TRBJ1-1; no clear D gene. CDR1 and CDR2 from the germline V gene are LGHDT and YNNKEL (reference sequence). With 4 bases removed from V and 5 bases from J, the gap between germline ends came to 20 bases. This CDR3 comprises 16 residues. In nucleotides, the CDR3 is TGTGCCAGCAGCCCGGGTCCCGGGCAAGGAGGGACTGAAGCTTTCTTT. It specifies CASSPGPGQGGTEAFF. The complete variable domain, with remaining parts taken from reference TRBV3-1 and TRBJ1-1, reads DTAVSQTPKYLVTQMGNDKSIKCEQNLGHDTMYWYKQDSKKFLKIMFSYNNKELIINETVPNRFSPKSPDKAHLNLHINSLELGDSAVYFCASSPGPGQGGTEAFFGQGTRLTVV.

The chain carries TRBV18 and TRBJ2-1, with D tentatively TRBD1 (6 bases). Trimming shortened V by 0 bases and J by 5 bases, and 11 bases separated the two germline ends. CDR1 and CDR2 (germline): KGHSH, LQKENI. The CDR3 runs 15 residues. The CDR3 spells CASSPPGAKHNEQFF. The CDR3 DNA reads as TGTGCCAGCTCACCACCGGGGGCAAAGCACAATGAGCAGTTCTTC.

This clonotype was seen more than once but under ten times. This chain uses TRBV7-9 with TRBJ2-1, with D perhaps TRBD2 (5 bases). This CDR3 has 12 residues. Germline V lookup: CDR1 SEHNR, CDR2 FQNEAQ (reference sequence). Trimming left V 5 bases short and J 7 bases short, with 9 bases between. As DNA, the CDR3 is TGTGCCAGCAGCGGCCCGGGGAATGAGCAGTTCTTC. Amino acid sequence: CASSGPGNEQFF.

This clonotype was seen a handful of times. The J gene is TRBJ1-2, the V gene TRBV27; D is ambiguous. The CDR3 has 14 residues. Germline values: CDR1 MNHEY, CDR2 SMNVEV (reference sequence). V was clipped by 8 bases and J by 3 bases, with 16 bases between them. The CDR3 spells CASGDTAGYYGYTF. DNA for the CDR3: TGTGCCAGCGGCGATACGGCGGGATACTATGGCTACACCTTC.

This clonotype showed up many times. The chain recombines TRBV6-5 with TRBJ2-2, with 7 bases identical to TRBD2. V lost 10 bases and J lost 6; bases outside the gene matches: 5. From germline, CDR1 is MNHEY and CDR2 SVGAGI. The CDR3 spans 12 residues. CDR3 sequence (DNA): TGTGCCACCAGACTAGCATCCGGGGAGCTGTTTTTT. This translates into CATRLASGELFF.

This clonotype appeared a few times. The CDR3 here is CASSSVFSTSGHTQYF. Written as DNA, the CDR3 is TGTGCCAGCAGTTCTGTATTTAGTACTAGCGGGCATACGCAGTATTTT. The V call is TRBV28, the J call TRBJ2-3, with 9 bases identical to TRBD2. The length of the CDR3 is 16 residues. Per germline, CDR1 MDHEN and CDR2 SYDVKM. Trimming cost V 4 bases and J 7 bases; bases outside gene matches: 12.

About this clonotype: Germline is not matched at one junction end, which may reflect a read error. This chain connects TRBV12-3 or TRBV12-4 to TRBJ2-6; D may be TRBD1 (5 bases). The CDR3 is 19 residues long. The CDR3 protein is CATSSSLDSGLLGANVLTF. The CDR3 DNA reads TGTGCCACCAGTTCGTCCTTAGACAGTGGATTGCTTGGGGCCAACGTCCTGACTTTC.

The rearrangement uses TRBV27 and TRBJ1-5; D is possibly TRBD1 (6 bases). The germline V and J ends were trimmed by 6 bases and 7 bases, with 16 bases remaining between them. Germline V lookup: CDR1 MNHEY, CDR2 SMNVEV (reference sequence). The CDR3 length is 14 residues. The CDR3 region has the DNA TGTGCCAGCAGCCCCTCCAGGGGAGGACAGCCCCAGCATTTT. Its translation is CASSPSRGGQPQHF.

This clonotype was counted many times. As DNA, the CDR3 is TGTGCCAGCAGCCAGTCAGGGTACTACGAGCAGTACGTC. It specifies CASSQSGYYEQYV. V is TRBV3-1 and J is TRBJ2-7; weak D call: TRBD1 (5 bases). Trimming cost V 3 bases and J 3 bases, with 9 bases left between them. CDR3 length: 13 amino acids. The germline V gene encodes CDR1 LGHDT and CDR2 YNNKEL (reference sequence).